A single sample gave rise to the 26 T cell receptor beta chains below, sequenced in a study of T cell repertoires in cytomegalovirus infection. TCRdb redid the calling of the reads with MiXCR, one entry per CDR3 protein. The sample comprises fewer than 350,000 distinct CDR3 sequences, 25% to 30% of which are singletons, and over 15% rests with the top ten. These receptors are not linked to any known antigen. Sequences were derived from cultured PBMCs, sampled from culture after CMV antigen stimulation. All receptors come from a human donor in good health (CMV status not recorded). Some clones in this sample may be carry-over from other donors' samples.

This clonotype came up a few times. The rearrangement uses TRBV29-1 and TRBJ2-1, with 8 bases fitting TRBD2. This CDR3 has 13 residues. V was clipped by 6 bases and J by 2 bases; unmatched bases: 3. CDR1 is SQVTM, CDR2 ANQGSEA, per germline. The DNA of the CDR3 is TGCAGCGTCAACGGGGGGGCCTACAATGAGCAGTTCTTC. It codes for CSVNGGAYNEQFF.

This clonotype has only a few counts. V usage is TRBV5-4 and J usage is TRBJ2-3, with D unresolved. CDR1 is SGHNT and CDR2 is YYREEE in the germline V gene (reference sequence). Deletions cut 0 bases from V and 2 bases from J, with 13 bases between. The CDR3 has 16 residues. DNA of the CDR3: TGTGCCAGCAGCTTGGGTTGGGGTAACCCCACAGATACGCAGTATTTT. Translated, it gives CASSLGWGNPTDTQYF.

V is TRBV4-1 and J is TRBJ2-1; D is uncertain. The V and J ends lost 2 bases and 6 bases respectively, with 2 bases between them. The CDR3 consists of 11 residues. Germline lookup yields CDR1 MGHRA and CDR2 YSYEKL. CDR3 bases: TGCGCCAGCAGCCAACGCAATGAGCAGTTCTTC. Translating it yields CASSQRNEQFF.

This chain joins TRBV29-1 and TRBJ1-2; no definite D call. V was pared by 3 bases and J by 0 bases, with 8 bases between. CDR3 length: 13 residues. Germline V gene sequence: CDR1 SQVTM, CDR2 ANQGSEA. CDR3 loop: CSVDRNTNYGYTF. CDR3 sequence (DNA): TGCAGCGTTGATAGGAACACTAACTATGGCTACACCTTC.

The sample holds a few counts of this clonotype. The gene calls are TRBV24-1 and TRBJ2-1; 8 bases agree with TRBD1. There are 14 residues in the CDR3. Germline-derived CDR1 and CDR2 are KGHDR and SFDVKD. The V segment lost 4 bases and the J segment 7 bases; nucleotides outside the gene matches: 5. The CDR3 DNA sequence: TGTGCCACCAGTGAGAGGACAGGGTTTAATGAGCAGTTCTTC. Amino acid sequence: CATSERTGFNEQFF.

DNA of the CDR3: TGCGCCAGCAGCTCAACGGTCGGGACAGGGCCCGAAAAACTGTTTTTT. Protein product: CASSSTVGTGPEKLFF. The chain joins TRBV5-1 to TRBJ1-4; 9 nucleotides agree with TRBD1. The junction had 11 bases not matched to a gene; V was cut back by 3 bases and J by 8 bases. Germline V lookup: CDR1 SGHRS, CDR2 YFSETQ. CDR3 length: 16 amino acids.

This chain connects TRBV5-4 to TRBJ2-1; the match to TRBD2 covers 12 bases. The CDR3 loop spans 17 amino acids. With 3 bases clipped from V and 7 bases from J, the junction kept 11 bases outside the gene matches. Germline assignment: CDR1 SGHNT and CDR2 YYREEE (reference sequence). CDR3 nucleotides: TGTGCCAGCAGCTCCTATTCTAGCGGGAGGGCCTCGAATGAGCAGTTCTTC. Amino acids: CASSSYSSGRASNEQFF.

Only a few counts were recorded for this clonotype. This chain uses TRBV7-3 with TRBJ2-1; D unresolved. The CDR3 is 13 amino acids. Germline CDR1 SGHTA, CDR2 FQGTGA. The germline V and J ends were trimmed by 2 bases and 10 bases, with 12 bases remaining between them. Here the CDR3 DNA reads TGTGCCAGCAGCTTAGCGAGATTTGGAGAGCAGTTCTTC. This gives the protein CASSLARFGEQFF.

V and J are TRBV19 and TRBJ1-2; D ambiguous. Trimming pared 3 bases from V and 2 bases from J, leaving 1 base between. This CDR3 has 11 amino acids. The germline V gene encodes CDR1 LNHDA and CDR2 SQIVND (reference sequence). The DNA of the CDR3 is TGTGCCAGTAGTATCAACTATGGCTACACCTTC. Translation: CASSINYGYTF.

This clonotype was found a few times. V usage is TRBV28 and J usage is TRBJ2-7; D not certain. Trimming left V 10 bases short and J 0 bases short, with 10 bases between. CDR3 length equals 12 residues. The germline CDR1 and CDR2 sequences are MDHEN and SYDVKM. CDR3 sequence: CATDKSSYEQYF. In nucleotides, the CDR3 is TGTGCCACCGACAAGAGCTCCTACGAGCAGTACTTC.

The table lists this clonotype with a count of one. The chain is built from TRBV7-3 and TRBJ2-1; 9 positions match TRBD2. There are 16 residues in the CDR3. CDR1 is SGHTA and CDR2 is FQGTGA in the germline V gene. The J segment lost 9 bases and the V segment lost 5 bases, leaving 14 bases of the junction unmatched. The CDR3 protein is CASSRGGAGGLGEQFF. The DNA for the CDR3 is TGTGCCAGCAGCCGGGGCGGAGCGGGAGGTTTGGGTGAGCAGTTCTTC.

This clonotype was found a few times. The chain joins TRBV12-3 or TRBV12-4 to TRBJ1-1, with D possibly TRBD1 on 6 matching bases. The CDR3 has 17 residues. Trimming shortened V by 6 bases and J by 0 bases, and 20 bases separated the two germline ends. This CDR3 reads CASSHPGGRTMNTEAFF. The CDR3 DNA sequence: TGTGCCAGCAGCCACCCCGGGGGCAGGACCATGAACACTGAAGCTTTCTTT.

This clonotype appeared many times. As DNA, the CDR3 is TGTGCCAGCCGTAGACCGAATCAGCCCCAGCATTTT. It codes for CASRRPNQPQHF. This chain links TRBV12-3 or TRBV12-4 with TRBJ1-5; no clear D gene. Trimming took off 8 bases at V and 4 bases at J, with 9 bases between the two ends. CDR3 length: 12 amino acids.

This clonotype was observed a few times. The genes are TRBV7-8 and TRBJ1-5; weak D call: TRBD1 (6 bases). The CDR3 consists of 14 residues. Germline V gene data show CDR1 as SGHVS and CDR2 as FQNEAQ. DNA for the CDR3: TGTGCGACGCACACGGAGGGGGACAATCAGCCCCAGCATTTT. Translated, it gives CATHTEGDNQPQHF.

The rearrangement links TRBV9 to TRBJ2-2, with D possibly TRBD2 on 5 matching bases. Trimming removed 0 bases at V and 3 bases at J, with 12 bases between. CDR3 length: 16 amino acids. Germline V gene sequence: CDR1 SGDLS, CDR2 YYNGEE. This CDR3 is CASSVGVSDHTGELFF. As DNA, the CDR3 is TGTGCCAGCAGCGTAGGGGTTAGCGACCACACCGGGGAGCTGTTTTTT.

This clonotype was observed a few times. The gene calls are TRBV28 and TRBJ2-1; D remains ambiguous. Trimming took 6 bases from V and 7 from J, leaving 10 bases between them. The germline V gene encodes CDR1 MDHEN and CDR2 SYDVKM. This CDR3 is 12 amino acids long. CDR3 region: CASRPDRNEQFF. The CDR3 nucleotides read TGTGCCAGCAGACCCGACCGGAATGAGCAGTTCTTC.

In this sample, this clonotype turned up a few times. The V and J genes are TRBV27 and TRBJ1-4; no definite D call. V lost 3 bases, J lost 5 bases, and 10 bases lay in between. CDR3 length equals 14 residues. CDR1 and CDR2 (germline): MNHEY, SMNVEV (reference sequence). This CDR3 is CASSLGRRNEKLFF. CDR3 DNA: TGTGCCAGCAGTTTGGGCAGGAGGAATGAAAAACTGTTTTTT.

This clonotype was observed many times. One end of the junction is discordant with germline, which a read error may explain. The rearrangement joins TRBV7-7 to TRBJ2-1, with TRBD1 matching 7 bases. CDR3 length: 13 residues. Germline CDR1 is SSHAT and CDR2 is FNYEAQ (reference sequence). The CDR3 protein is CASSLDRAYEQFF. The CDR3 DNA follows: TGTGCTAGCAGCCTAGACAGGGCATATGAGCAGTTCTTC.

This clonotype was seen a few times. This chain joins TRBV19 and TRBJ1-4; D is unclear. The CDR3 runs 17 residues. V lost 7 bases, J lost 0 bases, and 18 bases lay in between. The germline CDR1 and CDR2 sequences are LNHDA and SQIVND (reference sequence). The CDR3 is CASNRLQGSATNEKLFF. The CDR3 nucleotides are TGTGCCAGTAACCGCCTCCAAGGGTCTGCAACTAATGAAAAACTGTTTTTT.

On this clonotype itself: Being one base from a much bigger clone, this may be a read error. The chain couples TRBV28 to TRBJ2-7; D unclear. This CDR3 has 12 residues. The V end lost 4 bases, the J end lost 2 bases, and 6 bases lay between the germline ends. Germline CDR1 and CDR2: MDHEN and SYDVKM. CDR3 bases: TGTGCCAGCAGTTCCTCCCCCTACGAGCAGTACTTC. The encoded protein is CASSSSPYEQYF.

On this clonotype: This is likely a read error, given that the CDR3 carries no conserved phenylalanine or tryptophan at its end. This chain links TRBV7-9 with TRBJ1-4; possibly TRBD1 for D (6 bases). Germline V CDR1 and CDR2: SEHNR, FQNEAQ (reference sequence). This CDR3 region has 16 residues. V was trimmed by 4 bases and J by 5 bases, leaving 17 bases between them. CDR3 sequence: CASSSFRQDNNEKLFL. CDR3 nucleotides: TGTGCCAGCAGCTCCTTTCGACAGGACAACAATGAAAAACTGTTTTTG.

The chain carries TRBV6-2 or TRBV6-3 and TRBJ1-5; no reliable D call. The ends were cut back, 5 bases at V and 4 bases at J, with 9 bases in the middle. The CDR3 contains 13 residues. Germline CDR1 is MNHEY and CDR2 is SVGEGT. The CDR3 DNA follows: TGTGCCAGCAGTCTCATTTTAAATCAGCCCCAGCATTTT. Protein product: CASSLILNQPQHF.

This clonotype came up once. This chain joins TRBV7-9 and TRBJ2-5; 7 bases agree with TRBD1. V was pared by 1 base and J by 3 bases, with 8 bases of the junction left unmatched. The CDR3 spans 16 residues. Germline values: CDR1 SEHNR, CDR2 FQNEAQ (reference sequence). The CDR3 reads CASSLGTEGQKETQYF. The CDR3 region has the DNA TGTGCCAGCAGCTTAGGGACCGAGGGACAGAAAGAGACCCAGTACTTC.

At least ten counts were recorded for this clonotype. The chain combines TRBV7-3 with TRBJ1-1; 8 bases line up with TRBD1. CDR1 is SGHTA and CDR2 is FQGTGA in the germline V gene. The CDR3 spans 14 residues. V was clipped by 5 bases and J by 8 bases; unmatched bases: 10. The CDR3 DNA follows: TGTGCCAGCAGCGTAAACGCGGGACAGGTCGAAGCTTTCTTT. The encoded protein is CASSVNAGQVEAFF. The full variable domain, completed using reference TRBV7-3 and TRBJ1-1, is GAGVSQTPSNKVTEKGKYVELRCDPISGHTALYWYRQSLGQGPEFLIYFQGTGAADDSGLPNDRFFAVRPEGSVSTLKIQRTERGDSAVYLCASSVNAGQVEAFFGQGTRLTVV.

The V and J genes are TRBV24-1 and TRBJ1-5, with 8 nucleotides matching TRBD1. The J segment lost 6 bases and the V segment lost 3 bases, leaving 6 bases of the junction unmatched. The CDR3 has 15 amino acids. Germline V lookup: CDR1 KGHDR, CDR2 SFDVKD. This CDR3 reads CATSDGTGRFQPQHF. CDR3 DNA sequence: TGTGCCACCAGTGATGGGACAGGACGGTTTCAGCCCCAGCATTTT.

This clonotype was counted ten times or more. The V and J genes are TRBV10-3 and TRBJ1-1; 8 bases fit TRBD1. Germline V CDR1 and CDR2: ENHRY, SYGVKD. CDR3 length: 16 amino acids. Trimming removed 3 bases from V and 4 bases from J; junction bases left unmatched: 10. CDR3 sequence reads: CAISDPWTGRGTEAFF. Here the CDR3 DNA reads TGTGCCATCAGTGACCCATGGACAGGGAGGGGCACTGAAGCTTTCTTT.